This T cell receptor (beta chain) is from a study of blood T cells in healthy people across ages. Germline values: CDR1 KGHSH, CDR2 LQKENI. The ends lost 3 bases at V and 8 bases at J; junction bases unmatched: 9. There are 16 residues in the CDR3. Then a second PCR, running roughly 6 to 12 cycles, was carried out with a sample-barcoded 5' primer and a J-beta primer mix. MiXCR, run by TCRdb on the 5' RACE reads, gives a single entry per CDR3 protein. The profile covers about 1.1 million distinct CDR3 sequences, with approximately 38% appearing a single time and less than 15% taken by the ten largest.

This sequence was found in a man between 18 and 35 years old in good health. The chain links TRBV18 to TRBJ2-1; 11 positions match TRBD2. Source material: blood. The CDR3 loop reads CASSPGPSGGPDEQFF. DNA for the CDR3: TGTGCCAGCTCACCGGGGCCTAGCGGGGGGCCTGATGAGCAGTTCTTC.